Below, 10 T cell receptor beta chains from the same sample are listed, as sequenced in a study of CD8+ T cells in alopecia areata. Following extraction, RNA underwent reverse transcription to cDNA, which served as the sequencing template. Sequenced by immunoSEQ multiplex PCR; TCRdb stores in-frame clones only, minus some. Of over 200,000 clones listed, 57% are singletons. The input for sequencing was CD4+ T cells sorted from blood, taken at week 0. These TCRs come from a human donor with alopecia areata.

V usage is TRBV29-1 and J usage is TRBJ2-1; no clear D gene. The CDR3 has 12 residues. Germline assignment: CDR1 SQVTM and CDR2 ANQGSEA. Trimming stripped 7 bases from V and 0 bases from J, with 7 bases between. Here the CDR3 reads CSAASSYNEQFF. CDR3 DNA sequence: TGCAGCGCCGCGTCCTCCTACAATGAGCAGTTCTTC.

This clone has only a few counts. This chain connects TRBV29-1 to TRBJ1-1; D call uncertain. The germline V and J ends were trimmed by 4 bases and 1 base, with 13 bases remaining between them. CDR1 and CDR2 (germline): SQVTM, ANQGSEA. This CDR3 has 14 amino acids. The CDR3 spells CSVVWRHSNTEAFF. The CDR3 DNA follows: TGCAGCGTTGTATGGAGACATTCGAACACTGAAGCTTTCTTT.

This chain joins TRBV27 and TRBJ2-1; a possible D gene is TRBD2 (5 bases). CDR1 MNHEY and CDR2 SMNVEV come from the germline V gene (reference sequence). The CDR3 runs 14 residues. V lost 6 bases, J lost 7 bases, and 16 bases lay in between. The CDR3 sequence: CASRRRERGNEQFF. Here the CDR3 DNA reads TGTGCCAGCAGGCGACGCGAACGGGGAAATGAGCAGTTCTTC.

The rearrangement joins TRBV30 to TRBJ2-7; D is unresolved. The CDR3 consists of 13 residues. Germline V gene data show CDR1 as GTSNPN and CDR2 as SVGIG (reference sequence). V was shortened by 2 bases and J by 3 bases, with 11 bases between the two germline ends. CDR3 protein: CAWSWSIHYEQYF. The CDR3 DNA reads TGTGCCTGGAGTTGGTCAATTCACTACGAGCAGTACTTC.

This rearrangement joins TRBV29-1 to TRBJ2-3, with TRBD2 identical over 10 bases. This CDR3 region has 16 residues. Germline CDR1 is SQVTM and CDR2 is ANQGSEA. After removal of 1 base from V and 2 bases from J, the junction contained 6 bases not matched to a gene. As DNA, the CDR3 is TGCAGCGTTGAAGGGGGTACTAGCGGGAACACAGATACGCAGTATTTT. Its protein is CSVEGGTSGNTDTQYF.

The chain couples TRBV7-2 to TRBJ2-7, with TRBD2 matching 12 bases. The CDR3 covers 16 residues. Unmatched junction bases numbered 5, after V lost 5 bases and J lost 0 bases. The germline V gene encodes CDR1 SGHTA and CDR2 FQGNSA. The CDR3 loop is CASSPGLAGSSYEQYF. DNA of the CDR3: TGTGCCAGCAGCCCAGGACTAGCGGGGAGCTCCTACGAGCAGTACTTC.

In regard to this clone: The same CDR3 arises from other DNA sequences in this sample as well. The chain links TRBV29-1 to TRBJ1-1; D unclear. Germline V gene sequence: CDR1 SQVTM, CDR2 ANQGSEA. The CDR3 is made up of 12 amino acids. Trimming took off 1 base at V and 4 bases at J, with 7 bases between the two ends. CDR3 sequence reads: CSVEGWVTEAFF. The CDR3 DNA reads TGCAGCGTTGAAGGATGGGTCACTGAAGCTTTCTTT.

This sequence joins TRBV10-3 and TRBJ1-2, with D possibly matching TRBD1 (5 bases). The length of the CDR3 is 14 residues. Trimming took off 0 bases at V and 4 bases at J, with 9 bases between the two ends. The germline V gene encodes CDR1 ENHRY and CDR2 SYGVKD. The CDR3 sequence is CAISESAGTYGYTF. The CDR3 DNA reads as TGTGCCATCAGTGAGTCCGCAGGGACCTATGGCTACACCTTC.

A few counts support this clone. The V call is TRBV6-5, the J call TRBJ2-1; tentative D call: TRBD1 (5 bases). The CDR3 contains 12 residues. The V gene's germline CDR1 is MNHEY and CDR2 SVGAGI. The V gene lost 4 bases and the J gene lost 11 bases, with 12 bases spanning the gap. CDR3 nucleotide sequence: TGTGCCAGCAGTTTCCGCCAGGGCCAGCAGTTCTTC. Protein product: CASSFRQGQQFF.

This chain joins TRBV9 and TRBJ1-2, with TRBD1 identical over 9 bases. This CDR3 comprises 15 residues. The germline V gene has CDR1 SGDLS and CDR2 YYNGEE. The V gene end was trimmed by 3 bases and the J gene end by 2 bases; junction bases not matched to a gene: 5. The CDR3 DNA is TGTGCCAGCAGCGCCGGGACAGGGCTGAACTATGGCTACACCTTC. Translation gives CASSAGTGLNYGYTF.